The rows below give T cell receptor beta chains drawn from one sample of a study of blood T cell repertoires in COVID-19. Here immunoSEQ multiplex PCR was the method, and the copy in TCRdb shows in-frame clones only, minus some. The sample consists of about 210,000 clones, 80% of them appearing once. Sequencing was done on a sample of PBMCs or T cells enriched from blood (not recorded which). Receptors were obtained from a man aged 25 to 45 with acute COVID-19. CDR3s include the opening cysteine and the closing phenylalanine or tryptophan. The D gene is left open where the match is weak. Size is stated for part of the rows, as once, few or many counts, or as a class when the clone is expanded.

CDR3 protein: CAIRQGLGTEAFF
CDR3 DNA: TGTGCCATCAGGCAGGGGCTGGGGACTGAAGCTTTCTTT
J gene: TRBJ1-1
V gene: TRBV10-3
D gene: .
clone size: .

CDR3 protein: CASSLGENSQFF
CDR3 DNA: TGTGCCAGCAGCTTAGGTGAGAACTCCCAGTTCTTC
J gene: TRBJ2-1
V gene: TRBV7-9
D gene: .
clone size: .

CDR3 protein: CASSLTAGREGTEAFF
CDR3 DNA: TGTGCCAGCTCACTCACCGCGGGGAGGGAGGGGACTGAAGCTTTCTTT
J gene: TRBJ1-1
V gene: TRBV18
D gene: .
clone size: .

CDR3 protein: CAGRGGLYNSPLHF
CDR3 DNA: TGTGCCGGGAGGGGAGGACTTTATAATTCACCCCTCCACTTT
J gene: TRBJ1-6
V gene: TRBV19
D gene: .
clone size: .

CDR3 protein: CASSQDTTSYDTQYF
CDR3 DNA: TGCGCCAGCAGCCAAGATACAACTAGCTACGATACGCAGTATTTT
J gene: TRBJ2-3
V gene: TRBV4-1
D gene: .
clone size: .

CDR3 protein: CASSVRLAGEQFF
CDR3 DNA: TGTGCCAGCAGCGTAAGACTAGCGGGGGAGCAGTTCTTC
J gene: TRBJ2-1
V gene: TRBV7-9
D gene: TRBD2
clone size: .

CDR3 protein: CASSSLTGELFF
CDR3 DNA: TGTGCCAGCAGCTCCTTGACCGGGGAGCTGTTTTTT
J gene: TRBJ2-2
V gene: TRBV7-2
D gene: .
clone size: .

CDR3 protein: CASSPLAPTGGRVSEKLFF
CDR3 DNA: TGTGCCAGCAGCCCCCTCGCTCCTACAGGGGGCCGGGTGTCGGAAAAACTGTTTTTT
J gene: TRBJ1-4
V gene: TRBV3-1/TRBV3-2
D gene: TRBD1
clone size: few

CDR3 protein: CASQTGNQPQHF
CDR3 DNA: TGTGCCAGCCAGACAGGGAATCAGCCCCAGCATTTT
J gene: TRBJ1-5
V gene: TRBV27
D gene: TRBD1
clone size: .

CDR3 protein: CASSGQGNTGELFF
CDR3 DNA: TGTGCCAGCAGCGGACAGGGGAACACCGGGGAGCTGTTTTTT
J gene: TRBJ2-2
V gene: TRBV7-9
D gene: TRBD1
clone size: .

CDR3 protein: CAWSVQGVGNSPLHF
CDR3 DNA: TGTGCCTGGAGTGTACAAGGGGTCGGTAATTCACCCCTCCACTTT
J gene: TRBJ1-6
V gene: TRBV30
D gene: .
clone size: .

CDR3 protein: CASSLGAGPGTEAFF
CDR3 DNA: TGTGCCAGCAGCTTAGGAGCGGGGCCGGGCACTGAAGCTTTCTTT
J gene: TRBJ1-1
V gene: TRBV11-3
D gene: .
clone size: .

CDR3 protein: CASNERSGYGYTF
CDR3 DNA: TGTGCCAGCAACGAGCGCAGCGGCTATGGCTACACCTTC
J gene: TRBJ1-2
V gene: TRBV6-5
D gene: .
clone size: once

CDR3 protein: CASSPLPGGPPNEQFF
CDR3 DNA: TGTGCCAGCAGCCCTCTTCCGGGGGGGCCTCCCAATGAGCAGTTCTTC
J gene: TRBJ2-1
V gene: TRBV5-6
D gene: TRBD2
clone size: .

CDR3 protein: CASSGGQGETQYF
CDR3 DNA: TGTGCCAGCAGCGGGGGACAGGGTGAGACCCAGTACTTC
J gene: TRBJ2-5
V gene: TRBV5-6
D gene: TRBD1
clone size: .

CDR3 protein: CASSSRQGMNTEAFF
CDR3 DNA: TGTGCCAGCAGCTCCCGACAGGGCATGAACACTGAAGCTTTCTTT
J gene: TRBJ1-1
V gene: TRBV7-9
D gene: TRBD1
clone size: .

CDR3 protein: CASSHDRSSNYGYTF
CDR3 DNA: TGTGCCAGCAGTCATGACAGGTCTTCTAACTATGGCTACACCTTC
J gene: TRBJ1-2
V gene: TRBV6-5
D gene: .
clone size: .

CDR3 protein: CASSQDIVTTAYF
CDR3 DNA: TGTGCCAGCAGCCAAGATATAGTCACCACAGCGTACTTC
J gene: TRBJ2-7
V gene: TRBV14
D gene: .
clone size: once

CDR3 protein: CAWSVLTQDGYTF
CDR3 DNA: TGTGCCTGGAGTGTACTGACGCAGGATGGCTACACCTTC
J gene: TRBJ1-2
V gene: TRBV30
D gene: .
clone size: .

CDR3 protein: CASSVGGGGTDTQYF
CDR3 DNA: TGTGCCAGCAGCGTAGGGGGCGGGGGCACAGATACGCAGTATTTT
J gene: TRBJ2-3
V gene: TRBV9
D gene: .
clone size: .

CDR3 protein: CASSYSRTDHTF
CDR3 DNA: TGTGCCAGCAGCTATAGCCGGACAGATCACACCTTC
J gene: TRBJ1-2
V gene: TRBV5-6
D gene: .
clone size: .

CDR3 protein: CASKAEETQYF
CDR3 DNA: TGTGCCAGCAAAGCGGAAGAGACCCAGTACTTC
J gene: TRBJ2-5
V gene: TRBV13
D gene: .
clone size: .

CDR3 protein: CASSKDRTYEQYF
CDR3 DNA: TGCGCCAGCAGTAAGGACAGGACCTACGAGCAGTACTTC
J gene: TRBJ2-7
V gene: TRBV23-1
D gene: TRBD1
clone size: .

CDR3 protein: CASSGQGSPSYGYTF
CDR3 DNA: TGTGCCAGCAGCGGACAGGGGTCCCCATCCTATGGCTACACCTTC
J gene: TRBJ1-2
V gene: TRBV5-5
D gene: TRBD1
clone size: .

CDR3 protein: CASSELAEAFF
CDR3 DNA: TGTGCCAGCAGTGAACTCGCTGAAGCTTTCTTT
J gene: TRBJ1-1
V gene: TRBV7-9
D gene: .
clone size: .

CDR3 protein: CASSLGRFKTEAFF
CDR3 DNA: TGTGCCAGCAGTTTAGGGAGATTTAAAACTGAAGCTTTCTTT
J gene: TRBJ1-1
V gene: TRBV27
D gene: .
clone size: .

CDR3 protein: CASSASGGANQETQYF
CDR3 DNA: TGTGCCAGCAGCGCCAGCGGGGGGGCTAACCAAGAGACCCAGTACTTC
J gene: TRBJ2-5
V gene: TRBV7-6
D gene: TRBD2
clone size: once

CDR3 protein: CASSQEGQVLYGYTF
CDR3 DNA: TGCGCCAGCAGCCAGGAAGGACAGGTTCTGTATGGCTACACCTTC
J gene: TRBJ1-2
V gene: TRBV4-1
D gene: TRBD1
clone size: .

CDR3 protein: CASSLLRDRGPYEQYF
CDR3 DNA: TGTGCCAGCAGTTTACTTCGGGACAGGGGACCCTACGAGCAGTACTTC
J gene: TRBJ2-7
V gene: TRBV27
D gene: TRBD1
clone size: .

CDR3 protein: CASFAPGSRETQYF
CDR3 DNA: TGCGCCAGCTTCGCCCCGGGTTCACGAGAGACCCAGTACTTC
J gene: TRBJ2-5
V gene: TRBV5-1
D gene: .
clone size: .

CDR3 protein: CATQRQGTYNEQFF
CDR3 DNA: TGTGCCACCCAAAGACAGGGGACCTACAATGAGCAGTTCTTC
J gene: TRBJ2-1
V gene: TRBV19
D gene: TRBD1
clone size: .

CDR3 protein: CASSDSGGTDTQYF
CDR3 DNA: TGTGCCAGCAGCGATAGCGGGGGAACAGATACGCAGTATTTT
J gene: TRBJ2-3
V gene: TRBV7-2
D gene: TRBD2
clone size: once

CDR3 protein: CASSVGSTVPAEAFF
CDR3 DNA: TGTGCCAGCAGCGTAGGTTCCACAGTCCCAGCTGAAGCTTTCTTT
J gene: TRBJ1-1
V gene: TRBV9
D gene: .
clone size: .

CDR3 protein: CASSSRYGYTF
CDR3 DNA: TGTGCCAGCAGTTCGAGGTACGGCTACACCTTC
J gene: TRBJ1-2
V gene: TRBV28
D gene: .
clone size: .

CDR3 protein: CASSLVGLAGDQETQYF
CDR3 DNA: TGTGCCAGCAGCTTAGTGGGACTAGCGGGGGATCAAGAGACCCAGTACTTC
J gene: TRBJ2-5
V gene: TRBV13
D gene: TRBD2
clone size: .